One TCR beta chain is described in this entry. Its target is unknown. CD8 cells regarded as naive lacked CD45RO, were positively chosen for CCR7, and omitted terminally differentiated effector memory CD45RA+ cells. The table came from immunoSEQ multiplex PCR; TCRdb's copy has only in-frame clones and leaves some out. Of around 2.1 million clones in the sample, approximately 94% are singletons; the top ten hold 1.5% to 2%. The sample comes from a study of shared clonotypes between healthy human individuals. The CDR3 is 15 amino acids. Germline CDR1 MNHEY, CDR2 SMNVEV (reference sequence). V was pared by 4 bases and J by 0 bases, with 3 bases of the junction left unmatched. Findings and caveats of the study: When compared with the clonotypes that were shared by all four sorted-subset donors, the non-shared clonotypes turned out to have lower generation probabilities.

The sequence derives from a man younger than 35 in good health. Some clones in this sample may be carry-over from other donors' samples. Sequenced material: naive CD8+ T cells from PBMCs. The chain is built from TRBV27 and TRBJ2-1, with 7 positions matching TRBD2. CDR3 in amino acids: CASSSAGSSYNEQFF. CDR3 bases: TGTGCCAGCAGTTCAGCGGGGAGCTCCTACAATGAGCAGTTCTTC.